This T cell receptor beta chain was sequenced in a study of T cell changes during pregnancy in multiple sclerosis. The CDR3 has 20 amino acids. Germline lookup yields CDR1 SNHLY and CDR2 FYNNEI. Losses at the gene ends were 2 bases for V and 1 base for J; bases not matched to a gene: 18. The data were produced by immunoSEQ multiplex PCR, yet TCRdb's version contains in-frame clones alone and is incomplete. The sample includes tens of thousands of clones, over 80% of them seen just once. The sequences come from peripheral blood, collected after pregnancy. This chain uses TRBV2 with TRBJ1-2, with TRBD1 identical over 8 bases. This clonotype was obtained from a female donor with multiple sclerosis, enrolled in a pregnancy study. CDR3 protein: CASSEWVPARGTGVNYGYTF. CDR3 in DNA: TGTGCCAGCAGTGAATGGGTTCCCGCACGCGGGACAGGAGTTAACTATGGCTACACCTTC.